The clone carrying this T cell receptor (beta chain) was counted once. What it binds is not known. 60 Vbeta and 13 Jbeta primers were used in PCR. Repertoires were generated with immunoSEQ multiplex PCR, while TCRdb's copy carries only in-frame clones and drops some. The table includes about 130,000 clones, approximately 80% detected once. Germline lookup yields CDR1 GTSNPN and CDR2 SVGIG (reference sequence). Trimming stripped 4 bases from V and 5 bases from J, with 14 bases between. This CDR3 spans 13 amino acids. The record originates from a study of cytomegalovirus exposure and HLA in healthy donors. Study-wide results and caveats: Through in vitro validation, three CMV-associated chains were shown to be specific for CMV antigens.

This receptor was taken from a boy aged 2 to 9 in good health and CMV-seronegative. The chain couples TRBV30 to TRBJ2-5; no firm D call. The sequencing input was PBMCs. CDR3 residues: CAWTRRVRETQYF. The DNA of the CDR3 is TGTGCCTGGACTCGACGAGTGAGGGAGACCCAGTACTTC.